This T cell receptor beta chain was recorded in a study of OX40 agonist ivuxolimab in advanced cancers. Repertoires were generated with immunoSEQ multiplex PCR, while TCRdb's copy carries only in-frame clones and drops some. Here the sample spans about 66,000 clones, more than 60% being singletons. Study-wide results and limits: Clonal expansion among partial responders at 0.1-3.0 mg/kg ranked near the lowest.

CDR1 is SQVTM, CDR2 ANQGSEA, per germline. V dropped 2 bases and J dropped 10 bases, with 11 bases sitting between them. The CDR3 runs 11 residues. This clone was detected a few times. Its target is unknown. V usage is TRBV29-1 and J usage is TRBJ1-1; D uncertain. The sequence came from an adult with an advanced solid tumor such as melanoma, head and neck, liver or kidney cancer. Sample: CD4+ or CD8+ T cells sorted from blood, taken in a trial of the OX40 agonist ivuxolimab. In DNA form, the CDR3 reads TGCAGCGTTGAATTGGCGAAGGTAGCTTTCTTT. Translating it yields CSVELAKVAFF.